This TCR beta chain is drawn from a study of Graves' ophthalmopathy and Graves' hyperthyroidism. RNA transcripts were the source from which TCR beta CDR3 regions were amplified. HTBI primers primed a first-round RT-PCR, and a second-round multiplex PCR followed. TCRdb reprocessed the multiplex PCR reads via MiXCR and lists one record per CDR3 protein. The table lists 350,000 to 450,000 distinct CDR3 sequences, 15% to 20% of them singletons. The V end was cut by 0 bases, the J end by 5 bases, with 17 bases between. Germline V gene data show CDR1 as SGHRS and CDR2 as YFSETQ. This CDR3 spans 16 amino acids.

This receptor was taken from a woman younger than 35 with Graves' ophthalmopathy. The chain has TRBV5-1 and TRBJ2-5; D possibly corresponds to TRBD2 (5 bases). The specimen was peripheral blood. The CDR3 nucleotides read TGCGCCAGCAGCTTGGCCGGAAGGGTGGGAGTGGAGACCCAGTACTTC. Its protein is CASSLAGRVGVETQYF. The entire variable domain, with the rest obtained from reference TRBV5-1 and TRBJ2-5, is as follows: KAGVTQTPRYLIKTRGQQVTLSCSPISGHRSVSWYQQTPGQGLQFLFEYFSETQRNKGNFPGRFSGRQFSNSRSEMNVSTLELGDSALYLCASSLAGRVGVETQYFGPGTRLLVL.